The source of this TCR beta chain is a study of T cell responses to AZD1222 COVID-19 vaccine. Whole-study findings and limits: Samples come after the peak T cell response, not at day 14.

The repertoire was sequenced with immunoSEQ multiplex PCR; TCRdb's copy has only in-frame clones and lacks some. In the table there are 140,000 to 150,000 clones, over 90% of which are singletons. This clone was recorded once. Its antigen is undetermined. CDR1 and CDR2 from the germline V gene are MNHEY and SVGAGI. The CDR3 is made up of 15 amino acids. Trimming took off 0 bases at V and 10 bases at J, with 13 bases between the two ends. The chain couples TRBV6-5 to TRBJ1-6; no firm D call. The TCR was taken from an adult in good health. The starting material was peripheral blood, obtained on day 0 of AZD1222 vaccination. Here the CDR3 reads CASSYSSGHHSPLHF. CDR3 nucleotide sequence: TGTGCCAGCAGTTACTCGAGTGGCCACCACTCACCCCTCCACTTT.